These 9 T cell receptor beta chains share one sample of origin, sequenced in a study of response to subunit inactivated influenza vaccine (dated by TCRdb to the late 2010s). The time point label here, explained by the study, means: 45 days after influenza vaccine administration. Preparation of the library involved RT-PCR. The sample was run on an Illumina HiSeq 2500. The raw public data were reprocessed by TCRdb itself: fastp quality trimming at Q25, MiXCR clonotype calling, in-frame beta chains only. Every CDR3 protein is listed once, alongside the most common genes and DNA of its rows. For this sample the table gives roughly 160,000 distinct CDR3 sequences, of which approximately 10% were detected only once. The ten largest make up under 15% of the sample. The sample was non-naive T cells sorted from PBMCs, taken roughly 45 days after vaccination. The cell subset or site label, read with the paper, signifies: memory T cell fraction. The receptors originated from a man over 45 who received an inactivated influenza vaccine. Donor details come from another sample of the same person, matched by shared clones.

This clonotype occurred a few times. The chain employs TRBV20-1 and TRBJ2-5; a weak D match, TRBD1 (6 bases). The CDR3 runs to 14 residues. Germline V gene data show CDR1 as DFQATT and CDR2 as SNEGSKA (reference sequence). The V end was cut by 6 bases, the J end by 1 base, with 15 bases between. CDR3 coding DNA: TGCAGTGCCCGACACAGGGATCTCCAAGAGACCCAGTACTTC. Encoded protein: CSARHRDLQETQYF.

This clonotype was counted only a few times. V gene TRBV28 combines with J gene TRBJ1-6, with TRBD1 as a possible D gene (5 bases). Per germline, CDR1 MDHEN and CDR2 SYDVKM. Trimming left V 3 bases short and J 0 bases short, with 27 bases between. The CDR3 sequence is 22 residues long. The CDR3 coding sequence is TGTGCCAGCAGTTTCCTCCCGTCGAGCAGGGAAATTAGAAGCTCCTATAATTCACCCCTCCACTTT. Translating it yields CASSFLPSSREIRSSYNSPLHF.

This clonotype was observed many times. The J gene is TRBJ2-1, the V gene TRBV20-1, with 7 bases identical to TRBD2. Germline V gene data show CDR1 as DFQATT and CDR2 as SNEGSKA (reference sequence). This CDR3 spans 10 amino acids. After removal of 4 bases from V and 13 bases from J, the junction contained 4 bases not matched to a gene. As DNA, the CDR3 is TGCAGTGCTACTAGCGGCCGACAGTTCTTC. Translating it yields CSATSGRQFF.

V usage is TRBV20-1 and J usage is TRBJ2-3; TRBD2 aligns across 14 bases. V lost 6 bases to trimming and J lost 8 bases; unmatched junction nucleotides: 7. The germline gives CDR1 DFQATT, CDR2 SNEGSKA (reference sequence). The CDR3 extends over 14 amino acids. The CDR3 region is CSALTSGGAGTQYF. The CDR3 DNA is TGCAGTGCCTTGACTAGCGGGGGGGCGGGTACGCAGTATTTT.

The J gene is TRBJ2-1, the V gene TRBV21-1; the D segment call TRBD2 is taken from the table without a DNA check. TRBV21-1 is a pseudogene locus. This CDR3 is 16 amino acids long. DNA for the CDR3: TGTGCCAGCAGCATTAACGGGACTAGCGGAAACAATGAGCAGTTCTTC. Translation: CASSINGTSGNNEQFF.

The sample holds many counts of this clonotype. The chain combines TRBV6-2 or TRBV6-3 with TRBJ2-2; TRBD1 or TRBD2 may be the D gene (6 bases each). Trimming took off 0 bases at V and 4 bases at J, with 15 bases between the two ends. The CDR3 consists of 17 residues. CDR1 and CDR2 from the germline V gene are MNHEY and SVGEGT. In nucleotides, the CDR3 is TGTGCCAGCAGTTACTCCAAAGGGGGACTTTCCACCGGGGAGCTGTTTTTT. It codes for CASSYSKGGLSTGELFF.

This clonotype was seen only a few times. The CDR3: CASSSSREETQYF. The CDR3 coding sequence is TGTGCCAGCAGCAGCAGCAGGGAAGAGACCCAGTACTTC. This sequence joins TRBV7-2 and TRBJ2-5, with D possibly being TRBD1 (5 bases). Looked up from germline, CDR1 is SGHTA and CDR2 is FQGNSA. V shed 5 bases and J shed 3 bases, with 10 bases lying between them. The length of the CDR3 is 13 residues. The complete variable domain, with remaining parts taken from reference TRBV7-2 and TRBJ2-5, reads GAGVSQSPSNKVTEKGKDVELRCDPISGHTALYWYRQSLGQGLEFLIYFQGNSAPDKSGLPSDRFSAERTGGSVSTLTIQRTQQEDSAVYLCASSSSREETQYFGPGTRLLVL.

The chain employs TRBV12-3 or TRBV12-4 and TRBJ1-1, with 9 bases aligning to TRBD1. The CDR3 spans 14 residues. V shed 5 bases and J 5 bases; nucleotides not matched to a gene: 6. The CDR3 here is CASSRDRVGTEAFF. The CDR3, as DNA: TGTGCCAGCAGTAGGGACAGGGTAGGAACTGAAGCTTTCTTT.

Sample share makes this clonotype medium-sized. This sequence joins TRBV4-3 and TRBJ2-7; 7 bases match TRBD1. The V and J ends lost 1 base and 4 bases, in that order; junction bases with no gene match: 1. The CDR3 length is 13 residues. The germline V gene has CDR1 LGHNA and CDR2 YSLEER. The CDR3 loop reads CASSQAQGYEQYF. The CDR3 DNA sequence: TGCGCCAGCAGCCAAGCACAGGGGTACGAGCAGTACTTC.